This record looks at one TCR beta chain sequence and its context. What it binds is not known. The sample originates from a study of cytomegalovirus exposure and HLA in healthy donors. Across the whole study: As released early, the data held around 80 million unique TCRs from HLA-typed donors. Study conclusions and caveats: Later analysis associated a missense DCLRE1C variant with TCR beta V- and J-gene trimming. The dataset shows that most TCR sequences were rare, while some public TCRs occurred in many donors.

PCR used 60 Vbeta primers and 13 Jbeta primers. The assay was immunoSEQ multiplex PCR, and TCRdb's table has in-frame clones only and misses some. In the table there are 100,000 to 150,000 clones, around 74% of which are singletons. V lost 8 bases and J lost 3, with 11 bases in between. There are 13 residues in the CDR3. Germline V gene data show CDR1 as MNHNS and CDR2 as SASEGT. The sample comprised PBMCs. The TCR comes from a man aged 60 to 69 in good health and CMV-seropositive. The chain combines TRBV6-1 with TRBJ1-5; D not resolved. The CDR3 nucleotides are TGTGCCAGCCAGGACGGGGACAATCAGCCCCAGCATTTT. Its translation: CASQDGDNQPQHF.